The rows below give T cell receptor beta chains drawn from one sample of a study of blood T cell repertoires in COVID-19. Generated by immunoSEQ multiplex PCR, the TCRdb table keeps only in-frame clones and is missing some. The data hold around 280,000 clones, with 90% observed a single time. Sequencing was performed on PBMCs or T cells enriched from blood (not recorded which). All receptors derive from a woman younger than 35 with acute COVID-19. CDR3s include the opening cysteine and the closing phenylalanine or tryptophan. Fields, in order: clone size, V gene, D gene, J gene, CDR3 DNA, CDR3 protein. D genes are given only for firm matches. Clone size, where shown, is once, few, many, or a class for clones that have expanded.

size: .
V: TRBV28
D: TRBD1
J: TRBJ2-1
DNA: TGTGCCAGCAGTTTATCGGGACAGGGGTCCGACAATGAGCAGTTCTTC
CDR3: CASSLSGQGSDNEQFF

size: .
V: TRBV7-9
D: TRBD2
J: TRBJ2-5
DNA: TGTGCCAGCAGCTTGGGGTCCCTGGGACTAGCGGGATTAGAAGAGACCCAGTACTTC
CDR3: CASSLGSLGLAGLEETQYF

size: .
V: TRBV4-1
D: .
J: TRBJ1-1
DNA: TGCGCCAGCAGTGTGAGTCTGAACACTGAAGCTTTCTTT
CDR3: CASSVSLNTEAFF

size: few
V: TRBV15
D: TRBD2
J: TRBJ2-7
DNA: TGTGCCACCAGCCCACTAGCGGGCTACGAGCAGTACTTC
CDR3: CATSPLAGYEQYF

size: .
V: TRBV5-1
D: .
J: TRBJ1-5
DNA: TGCGCCAGCAGCTTGAGTGGGGCACCCCATCAGCCCCAGCATTTT
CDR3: CASSLSGAPHQPQHF

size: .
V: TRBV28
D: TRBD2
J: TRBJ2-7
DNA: TGTGCCAGCACCGTCGGGGGGGAGGCCGAGCAGTACTTC
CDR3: CASTVGGEAEQYF

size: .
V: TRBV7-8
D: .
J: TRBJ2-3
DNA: TGTGCCAGCATCTTTAGCAGCACAGATACGCAGTATTTT
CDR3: CASIFSSTDTQYF

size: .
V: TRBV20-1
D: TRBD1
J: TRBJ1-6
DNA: TGCAGTGCTAGTGTCCTTACAGGGGGTTCGTATAATTCACCCCTCCACTTT
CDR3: CSASVLTGGSYNSPLHF

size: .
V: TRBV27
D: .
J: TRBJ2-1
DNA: TGTGCCAGCAGTATACCCCACAGGGTCCACAATGAGCAGTTCTTC
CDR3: CASSIPHRVHNEQFF

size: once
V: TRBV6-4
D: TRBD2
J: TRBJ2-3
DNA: TGTGCCAGCAGTGACGGGAGCGGGGCTCTGGGTACGCAGTATTTT
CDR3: CASSDGSGALGTQYF

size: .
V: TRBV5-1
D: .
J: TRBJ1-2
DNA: TGCGCCAGCAGCTTGGGAGTGGACTATGGCTACACCTTC
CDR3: CASSLGVDYGYTF

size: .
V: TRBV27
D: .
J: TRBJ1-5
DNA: TGTGCCAGCAGTTTGGCGGGGGGCCAAGGGAATCAGCCCCAGCATTTT
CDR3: CASSLAGGQGNQPQHF

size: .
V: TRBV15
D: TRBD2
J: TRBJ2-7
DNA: TGTGCCACCAGCAGAGATCTAGGGACTAGCAGACCCTACGAGCAGTACTTC
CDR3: CATSRDLGTSRPYEQYF

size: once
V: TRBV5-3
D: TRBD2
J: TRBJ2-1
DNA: TGTGCCAGAAGCTTGGACACTAGCGGGGAGGGGTATGAGCAGTTCTTC
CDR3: CARSLDTSGEGYEQFF

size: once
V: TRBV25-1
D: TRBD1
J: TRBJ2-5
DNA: TGTGCCAGCAGTGACCGACAGGGAAGAGAGACCCAGTACTTC
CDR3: CASSDRQGRETQYF

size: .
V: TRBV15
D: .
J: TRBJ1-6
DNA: TGTGCCACCAGCAGAAATAAACAGGGAGCACCCCTCCACTTT
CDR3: CATSRNKQGAPLHF

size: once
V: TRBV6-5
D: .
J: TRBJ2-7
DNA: TGTGCCAGCAGTTCCCTAAACGGCTACGAGCAGTACTTC
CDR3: CASSSLNGYEQYF

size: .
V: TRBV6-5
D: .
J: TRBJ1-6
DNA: TGTGCCAGCCGACAGGCGAGCTCCTATAATTCACCCCTCCACTTT
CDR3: CASRQASSYNSPLHF

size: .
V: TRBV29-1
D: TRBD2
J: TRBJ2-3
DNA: TGCAGCGTTGAACCTGGGGGGACTAGCGGGGCCTTACGTTGGTGGGATACGCAGTATTTT
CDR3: CSVEPGGTSGALRWWDTQYF

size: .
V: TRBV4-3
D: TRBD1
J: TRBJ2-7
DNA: TGCGCCAGCAGCCCGGGACAGTCCTACGAGCAGTACTTC
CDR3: CASSPGQSYEQYF

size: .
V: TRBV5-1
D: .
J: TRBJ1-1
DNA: TGCGCCAGCAGCTTGGGTCTGGGGGCGGTTACTGAAGCTTTCTTT
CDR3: CASSLGLGAVTEAFF

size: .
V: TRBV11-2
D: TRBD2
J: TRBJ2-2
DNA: TGTGCCAGCAGCATCTGGGAGGGCCCCACCGGGGAGCTGTTTTTT
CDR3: CASSIWEGPTGELFF